Given below is one TCR beta chain in context. Its target is unknown. Using RNA transcripts as the source, TCR beta CDR3 regions were amplified. First-round RT-PCR with HTBI primers amplified the TCR CDR3 region. TCRdb re-called the multiplex PCR reads with MiXCR, one entry per CDR3 protein. The sample holds fewer than 500,000 distinct CDR3 sequences; roughly 15% are singletons and the top ten take around 20%. This entry is derived from a study of T cells in Graves' hyperthyroidism and ophthalmopathy. Broader study findings: Most clonotypes expanded in the thyroid (above 0.001) were also present in blood. Separation of ophthalmopathy from stable hyperthyroidism was achieved by a 13 V-J model.

CDR3 size: 16 residues. The V end lost 4 bases, the J end lost 3 bases, and 17 bases lay between the germline ends. From germline, CDR1 is SGHNT and CDR2 YYREEE (reference sequence). Patients affected by ophthalmopathy presented a Clinical Activity Score of at least 3, a NOSPECS grade of at least 4, and disease duration below 3 months. Researchers barred patients who had uncontrolled infection, other autoimmune disease, pregnancy or lactation. The TCR sequence derives from a woman aged 25 to 39 with Graves' ophthalmopathy. J is TRBJ2-1 and V is TRBV5-4, with a tentative D call TRBD1 (6 bases). Sequencing input: blood. CDR3 sequence reads: CASSPPGRGFYNEQFF. CDR3 sequence (DNA): TGTGCCAGCAGCCCCCCCGGCAGGGGATTCTACAATGAGCAGTTCTTC.